This T cell receptor beta chain is from a study of blood T cells in healthy people across ages. Overall study: There was about one barcoded beta molecule captured by template switching per two T cells.

Total RNA, at least 5 micrograms per sample, was extracted from PBMCs. The CDR3 extends over 15 amino acids. Trimming shortened V by 6 bases and J by 1 base, and 14 bases separated the two germline ends. Germline V gene sequence: CDR1 SGHTA, CDR2 FQGNSA. Combining a sample-barcoded 5' primer with a J-beta primer mix, a second PCR ran for 7 to 11 cycles. The authors tagged each cDNA molecule using a template-switch adaptor with 12 random nucleotides. TCRdb reprocessed the 5' RACE reads with MiXCR, giving one entry per CDR3 protein. The sample yields 1.5 million to 2 million distinct CDR3 sequences, approximately 50% seen once.

The chain recombines TRBV7-2 with TRBJ2-3, with a tentative D call TRBD1 (6 bases). Material: blood. This TCR came from a woman in her forties in good health. The CDR3 protein is CASSIQGHRTDTQYF. CDR3 bases: TGTGCCAGCAGTATACAGGGACACCGCACAGATACGCAGTATTTT.